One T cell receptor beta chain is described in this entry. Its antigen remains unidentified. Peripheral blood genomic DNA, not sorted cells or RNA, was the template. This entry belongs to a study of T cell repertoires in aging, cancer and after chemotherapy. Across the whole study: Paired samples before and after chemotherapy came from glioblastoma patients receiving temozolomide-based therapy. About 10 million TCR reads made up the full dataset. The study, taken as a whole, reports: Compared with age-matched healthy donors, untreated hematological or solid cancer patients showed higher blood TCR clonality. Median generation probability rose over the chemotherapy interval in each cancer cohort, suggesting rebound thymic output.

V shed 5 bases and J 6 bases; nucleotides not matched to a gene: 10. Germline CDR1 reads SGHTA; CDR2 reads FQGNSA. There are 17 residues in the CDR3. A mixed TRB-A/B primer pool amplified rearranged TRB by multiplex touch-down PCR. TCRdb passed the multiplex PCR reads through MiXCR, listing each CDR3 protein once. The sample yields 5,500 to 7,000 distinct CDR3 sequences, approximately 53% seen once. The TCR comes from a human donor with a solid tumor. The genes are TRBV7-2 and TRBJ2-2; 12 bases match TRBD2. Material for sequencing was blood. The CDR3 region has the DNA TGTGCCAGCAGCAGACGACTAGCGGGAGTTTGGGCCGGGGAGCTGTTTTTT. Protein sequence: CASSRRLAGVWAGELFF.